This TCR beta chain was retrieved from a study of cytomegalovirus exposure and HLA in healthy donors. As for the study in general: Of several hundred genotyped donors, about 80% grouped in the Caucasian-associated ancestry cluster. General study findings and limits: The study listed about 150 cytomegalovirus-associated TCR beta chains. The authors later found most CMV-associated TCR beta chains appeared HLA-restricted.

PCR involved 60 Vbeta and 13 Jbeta primers. The protocol was immunoSEQ multiplex PCR, while the TCRdb copy is restricted to in-frame clones and leaves out a portion. Of some 180,000 clones listed, 75% are singletons. About this clone: Its antigen is unidentified.

Trimming shortened V by 3 bases and J by 9 bases, and 12 bases separated the two germline ends. Germline V gives CDR1 MDHEN, CDR2 SYDVKM. CDR3 length: 13 residues. The TCR sequence derives from a male donor in good health and CMV-seronegative. The specimen sequenced was PBMCs. The V gene is TRBV28, the J gene TRBJ1-5; D might be TRBD1 (6 bases). CDR3 nucleotides: TGTGCCAGCAGTTTTCAGGGGCGACGGCCCCAGCATTTT. Its translation is CASSFQGRRPQHF.